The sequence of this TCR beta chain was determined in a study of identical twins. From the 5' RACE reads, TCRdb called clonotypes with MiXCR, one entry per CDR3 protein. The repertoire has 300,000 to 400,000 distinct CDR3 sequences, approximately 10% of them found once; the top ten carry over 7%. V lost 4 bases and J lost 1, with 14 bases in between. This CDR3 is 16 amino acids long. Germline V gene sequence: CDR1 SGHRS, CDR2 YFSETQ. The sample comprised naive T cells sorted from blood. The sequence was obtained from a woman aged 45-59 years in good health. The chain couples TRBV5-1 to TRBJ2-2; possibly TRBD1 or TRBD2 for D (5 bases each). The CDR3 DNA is TGCGCCAGCAGCCCTCCGGGACGGTTGAACACCGGGGAGCTGTTTTTT. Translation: CASSPPGRLNTGELFF.